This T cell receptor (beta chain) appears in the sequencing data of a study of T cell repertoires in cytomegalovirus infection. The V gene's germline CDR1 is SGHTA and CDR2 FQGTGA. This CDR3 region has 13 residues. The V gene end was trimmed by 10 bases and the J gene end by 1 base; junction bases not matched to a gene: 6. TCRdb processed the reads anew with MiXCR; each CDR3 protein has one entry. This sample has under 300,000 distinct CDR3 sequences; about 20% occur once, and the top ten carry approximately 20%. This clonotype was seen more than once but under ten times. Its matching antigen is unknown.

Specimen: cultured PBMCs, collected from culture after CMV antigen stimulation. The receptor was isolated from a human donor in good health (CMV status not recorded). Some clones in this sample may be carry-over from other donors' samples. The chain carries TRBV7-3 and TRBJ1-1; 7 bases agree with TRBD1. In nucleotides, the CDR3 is TGTGCCACCAGGGGGGTTCCGAACACTGAAGCTTTCTTT. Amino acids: CATRGVPNTEAFF.